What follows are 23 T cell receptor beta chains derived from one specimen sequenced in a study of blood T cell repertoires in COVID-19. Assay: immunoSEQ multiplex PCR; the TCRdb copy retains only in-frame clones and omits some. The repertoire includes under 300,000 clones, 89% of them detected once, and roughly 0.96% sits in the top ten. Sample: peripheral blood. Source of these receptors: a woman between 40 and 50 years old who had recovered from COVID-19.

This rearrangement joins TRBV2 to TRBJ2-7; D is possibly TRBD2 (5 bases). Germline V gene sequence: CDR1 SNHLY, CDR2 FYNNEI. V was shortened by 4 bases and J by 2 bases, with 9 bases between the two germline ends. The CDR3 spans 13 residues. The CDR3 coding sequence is TGTGCCAGCAGTGGACTATCTACCTACGAGCAGTACTTC. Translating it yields CASSGLSTYEQYF.

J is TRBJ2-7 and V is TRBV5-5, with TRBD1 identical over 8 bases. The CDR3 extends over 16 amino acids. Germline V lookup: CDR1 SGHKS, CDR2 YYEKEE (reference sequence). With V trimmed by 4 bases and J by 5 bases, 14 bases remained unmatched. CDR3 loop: CASSAGDRGSSDEQYF. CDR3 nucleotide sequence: TGTGCCAGCAGCGCGGGCGACAGGGGAAGTTCCGACGAGCAGTACTTC. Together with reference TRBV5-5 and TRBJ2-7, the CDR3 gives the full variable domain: DAGVTQSPTHLIKTRGQQVTLRCSPISGHKSVSWYQQVLGQGPQFIFQYYEKEERGRGNFPDRFSARQFPNYSSELNVNALLLGDSALYLCASSAGDRGSSDEQYFGPGTRLTVT.

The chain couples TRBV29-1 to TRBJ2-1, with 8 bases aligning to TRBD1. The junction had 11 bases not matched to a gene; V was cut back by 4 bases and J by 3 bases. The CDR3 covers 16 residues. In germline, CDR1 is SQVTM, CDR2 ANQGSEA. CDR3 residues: CSVGETRGQIYNEQFF. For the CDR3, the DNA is TGCAGCGTTGGGGAAACCAGGGGGCAGATCTACAATGAGCAGTTCTTC.

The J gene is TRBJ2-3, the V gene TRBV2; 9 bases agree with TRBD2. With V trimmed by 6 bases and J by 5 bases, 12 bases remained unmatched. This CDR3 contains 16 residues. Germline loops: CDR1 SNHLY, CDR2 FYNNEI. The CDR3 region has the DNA TGTGCCAGCAGGGAGACTAGCGGTCAACACGGAGATACGCAGTATTTT. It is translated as CASRETSGQHGDTQYF.

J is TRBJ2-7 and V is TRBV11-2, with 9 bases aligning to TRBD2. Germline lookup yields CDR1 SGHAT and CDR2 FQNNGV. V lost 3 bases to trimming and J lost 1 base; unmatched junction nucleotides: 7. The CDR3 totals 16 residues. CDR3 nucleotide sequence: TGTGCCAGCAGCTTCGGGGGTAGCGGGAGTTCCTACGAGCAGTACTTC. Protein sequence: CASSFGGSGSSYEQYF. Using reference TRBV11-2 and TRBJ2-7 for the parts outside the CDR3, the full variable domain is EAGVAQSPRYKIIEKRQSVAFWCNPISGHATLYWYQQILGQGPKLLIQFQNNGVVDDSQLPKDRFSAERLKGVDSTLKIQPAKLEDSAVYLCASSFGGSGSSYEQYFGPGTRLTVT.

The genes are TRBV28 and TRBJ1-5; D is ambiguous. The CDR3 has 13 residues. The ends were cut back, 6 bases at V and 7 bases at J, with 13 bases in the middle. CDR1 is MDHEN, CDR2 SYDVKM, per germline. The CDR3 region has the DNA TGTGCCAGCAGAGCGGGCGCGTGGCAGCCCCAGCATTTT. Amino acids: CASRAGAWQPQHF.

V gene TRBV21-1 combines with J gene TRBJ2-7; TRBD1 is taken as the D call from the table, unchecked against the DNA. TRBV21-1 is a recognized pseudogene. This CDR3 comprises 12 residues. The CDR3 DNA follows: TGTGCCAGCAGCAAAGCCCACCGGACAGTCCGCTTC. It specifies CASSKAHRTVRF.

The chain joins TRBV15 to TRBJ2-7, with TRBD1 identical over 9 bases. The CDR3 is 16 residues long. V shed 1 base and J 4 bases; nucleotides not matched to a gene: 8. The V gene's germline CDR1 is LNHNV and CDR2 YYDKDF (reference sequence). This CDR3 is CATSRASGTGRYEQYF. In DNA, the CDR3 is TGTGCCACCAGCAGAGCCTCCGGGACAGGGCGGTACGAGCAGTACTTC.

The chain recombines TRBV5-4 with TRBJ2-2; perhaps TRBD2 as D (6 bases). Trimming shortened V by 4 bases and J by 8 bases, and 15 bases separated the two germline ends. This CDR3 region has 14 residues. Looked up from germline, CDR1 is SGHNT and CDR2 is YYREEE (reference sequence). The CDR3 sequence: CASSRGGTSGELFF. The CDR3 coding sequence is TGTGCCAGCAGCCGGGGAGGTACGTCAGGGGAGCTGTTTTTT.

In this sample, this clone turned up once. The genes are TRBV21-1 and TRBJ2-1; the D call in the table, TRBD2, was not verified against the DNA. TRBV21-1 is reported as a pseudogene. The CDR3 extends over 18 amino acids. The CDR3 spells CASSKVRGLAVNYNEQFF. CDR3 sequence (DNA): TGTGCCAGCAGCAAAGTTCGCGGACTAGCGGTGAACTACAATGAGCAGTTCTTC.

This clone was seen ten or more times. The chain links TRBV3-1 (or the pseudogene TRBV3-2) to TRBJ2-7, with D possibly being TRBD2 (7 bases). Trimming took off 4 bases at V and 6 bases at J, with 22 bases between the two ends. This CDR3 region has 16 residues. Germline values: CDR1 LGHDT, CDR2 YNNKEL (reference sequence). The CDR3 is CASSPRLGAGEAEQYF. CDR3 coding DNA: TGTGCCAGCAGCCCCCGGCTGGGGGCGGGAGAGGCCGAGCAGTACTTC.

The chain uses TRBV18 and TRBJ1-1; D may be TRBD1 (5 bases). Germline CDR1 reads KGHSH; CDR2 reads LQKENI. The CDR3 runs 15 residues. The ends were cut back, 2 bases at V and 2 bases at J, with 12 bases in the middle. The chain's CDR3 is CASSPSQALNTEAFF. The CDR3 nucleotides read TGTGCCAGCTCACCATCACAGGCTTTAAACACTGAAGCTTTCTTT.

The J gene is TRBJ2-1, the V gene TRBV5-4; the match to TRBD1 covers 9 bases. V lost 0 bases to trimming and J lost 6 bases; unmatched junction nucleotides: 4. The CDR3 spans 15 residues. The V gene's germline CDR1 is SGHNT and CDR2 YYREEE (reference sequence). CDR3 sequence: CASSLVGQGRNEQFF. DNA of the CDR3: TGTGCCAGCAGCTTGGTGGGACAGGGTCGCAATGAGCAGTTCTTC.

The CDR3: CASSIENKGRGNEQFF. The CDR3 DNA sequence: TGTGCCAGTAGTATAGAGAACAAAGGAAGGGGCAATGAGCAGTTCTTC. This rearrangement joins TRBV19 to TRBJ2-1, with a tentative D call TRBD1 (5 bases). CDR1 and CDR2 from the germline V gene are LNHDA and SQIVND (reference sequence). The CDR3 is made up of 16 amino acids. The ends were cut back, 0 bases at V and 6 bases at J, with 15 bases in the middle.

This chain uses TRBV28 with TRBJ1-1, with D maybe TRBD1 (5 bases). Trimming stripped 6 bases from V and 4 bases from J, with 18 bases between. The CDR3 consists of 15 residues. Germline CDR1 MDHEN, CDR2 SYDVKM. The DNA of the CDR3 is TGTGCCAGCAGGACCCAGTGGGGGAGGGGCACTGAAGCTTTCTTT. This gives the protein CASRTQWGRGTEAFF.

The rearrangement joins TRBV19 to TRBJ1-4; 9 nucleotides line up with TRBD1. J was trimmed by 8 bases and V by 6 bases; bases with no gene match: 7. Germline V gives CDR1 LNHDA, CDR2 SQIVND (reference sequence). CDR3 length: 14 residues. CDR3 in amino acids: CASSSGQGLEKLFF. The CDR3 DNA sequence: TGTGCCAGTAGCTCGGGACAGGGATTGGAAAAACTGTTTTTT.

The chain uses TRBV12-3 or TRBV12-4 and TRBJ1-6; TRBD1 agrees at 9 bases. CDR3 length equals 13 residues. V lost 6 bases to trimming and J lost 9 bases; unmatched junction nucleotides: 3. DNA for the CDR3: TGTGCCAGCAGCCGGGACAGGGTTTCACCCCTCCACTTT. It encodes CASSRDRVSPLHF.

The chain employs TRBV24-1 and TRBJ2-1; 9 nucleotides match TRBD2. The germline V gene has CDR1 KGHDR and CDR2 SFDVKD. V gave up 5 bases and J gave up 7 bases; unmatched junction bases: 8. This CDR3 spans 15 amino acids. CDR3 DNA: TGTGCCACCAGTGTCATGGTAGCGGGAGCTAATGAGCAGTTCTTC. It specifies CATSVMVAGANEQFF.

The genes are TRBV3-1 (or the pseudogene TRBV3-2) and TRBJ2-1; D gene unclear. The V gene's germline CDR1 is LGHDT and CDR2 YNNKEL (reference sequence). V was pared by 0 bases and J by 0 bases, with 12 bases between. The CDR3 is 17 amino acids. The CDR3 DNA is TGTGCCAGCAGCCAAGATCTGGTGCTAGGCTCCTACAATGAGCAGTTCTTC. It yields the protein CASSQDLVLGSYNEQFF.

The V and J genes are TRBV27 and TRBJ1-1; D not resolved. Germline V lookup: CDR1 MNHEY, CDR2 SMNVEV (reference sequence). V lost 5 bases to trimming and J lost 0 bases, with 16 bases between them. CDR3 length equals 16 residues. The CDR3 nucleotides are TGTGCCAGCAGTCCCTCGGAGGGAATAATGAACACTGAAGCTTTCTTT. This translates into CASSPSEGIMNTEAFF.

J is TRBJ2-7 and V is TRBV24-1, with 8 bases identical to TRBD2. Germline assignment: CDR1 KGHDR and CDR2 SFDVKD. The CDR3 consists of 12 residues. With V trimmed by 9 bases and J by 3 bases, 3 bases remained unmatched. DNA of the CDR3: TGTGCCACCTCGGGGGGGGGCTACGAGCAGTACTTC. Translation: CATSGGGYEQYF.

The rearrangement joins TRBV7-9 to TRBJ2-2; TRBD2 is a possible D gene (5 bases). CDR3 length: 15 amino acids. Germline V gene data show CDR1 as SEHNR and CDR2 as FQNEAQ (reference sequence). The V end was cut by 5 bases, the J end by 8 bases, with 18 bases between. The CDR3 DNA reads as TGTGCCAGCAGCAATAGCGTGGCAAAACTTGGGGAGCTGTTTTTT. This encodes CASSNSVAKLGELFF.

The CDR3 nucleotides are TGTGCCAGCAGCTTAGTAGGCGGGCCCAGCTCCTACGAGCAGTACTTC. Translating gives CASSLVGGPSSYEQYF. The rearrangement links TRBV13 to TRBJ2-7, with a possible D match to TRBD2 (5 bases). The CDR3 totals 16 residues. Deletions cut 1 base from V and 0 bases from J, with 13 bases between. Germline V gene data show CDR1 as PRHDT and CDR2 as FYEKMQ (reference sequence).